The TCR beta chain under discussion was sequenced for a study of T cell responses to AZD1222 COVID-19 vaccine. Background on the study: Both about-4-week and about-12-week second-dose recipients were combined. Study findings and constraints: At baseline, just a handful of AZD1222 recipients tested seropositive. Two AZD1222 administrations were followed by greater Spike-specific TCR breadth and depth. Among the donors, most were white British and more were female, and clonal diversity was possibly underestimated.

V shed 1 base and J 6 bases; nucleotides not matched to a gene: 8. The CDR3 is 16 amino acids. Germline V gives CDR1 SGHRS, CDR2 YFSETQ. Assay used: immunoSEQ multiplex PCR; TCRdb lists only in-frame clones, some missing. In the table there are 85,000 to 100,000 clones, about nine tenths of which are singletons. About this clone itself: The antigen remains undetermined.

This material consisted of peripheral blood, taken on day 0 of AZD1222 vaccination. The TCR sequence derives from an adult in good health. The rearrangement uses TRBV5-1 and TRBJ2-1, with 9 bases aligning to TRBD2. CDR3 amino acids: CASSLTLAGVSNEQFF. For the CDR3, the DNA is TGCGCCAGCAGCTTGACCTTAGCGGGAGTATCCAATGAGCAGTTCTTC.